The TCR beta chain described here comes from a study of shared clonotypes between healthy human individuals. Generated by immunoSEQ multiplex PCR, the TCRdb table keeps only in-frame clones and is missing some. Among 1,400,000 or so clones, about 98.5% were seen once, and the ten largest hold 0.36%. Material for sequencing was naive CD4+ T cells sorted from blood. Subset described: CD45RA+ positively selected. This receptor was taken from a man aged 25 to 40 in good health.

The CDR3: CASRRGLAGGGTYEQYF. CDR3 nucleotides: TGTGCCAGCAGACGTGGACTAGCGGGAGGCGGGACCTACGAGCAGTACTTC. This sequence joins TRBV27 and TRBJ2-7, with TRBD2 matching over 14 bases. CDR1 is MNHEY, CDR2 SMNVEV, per germline (reference sequence). The CDR3 loop spans 17 amino acids. V was clipped by 6 bases and J by 2 bases; unmatched bases: 9.